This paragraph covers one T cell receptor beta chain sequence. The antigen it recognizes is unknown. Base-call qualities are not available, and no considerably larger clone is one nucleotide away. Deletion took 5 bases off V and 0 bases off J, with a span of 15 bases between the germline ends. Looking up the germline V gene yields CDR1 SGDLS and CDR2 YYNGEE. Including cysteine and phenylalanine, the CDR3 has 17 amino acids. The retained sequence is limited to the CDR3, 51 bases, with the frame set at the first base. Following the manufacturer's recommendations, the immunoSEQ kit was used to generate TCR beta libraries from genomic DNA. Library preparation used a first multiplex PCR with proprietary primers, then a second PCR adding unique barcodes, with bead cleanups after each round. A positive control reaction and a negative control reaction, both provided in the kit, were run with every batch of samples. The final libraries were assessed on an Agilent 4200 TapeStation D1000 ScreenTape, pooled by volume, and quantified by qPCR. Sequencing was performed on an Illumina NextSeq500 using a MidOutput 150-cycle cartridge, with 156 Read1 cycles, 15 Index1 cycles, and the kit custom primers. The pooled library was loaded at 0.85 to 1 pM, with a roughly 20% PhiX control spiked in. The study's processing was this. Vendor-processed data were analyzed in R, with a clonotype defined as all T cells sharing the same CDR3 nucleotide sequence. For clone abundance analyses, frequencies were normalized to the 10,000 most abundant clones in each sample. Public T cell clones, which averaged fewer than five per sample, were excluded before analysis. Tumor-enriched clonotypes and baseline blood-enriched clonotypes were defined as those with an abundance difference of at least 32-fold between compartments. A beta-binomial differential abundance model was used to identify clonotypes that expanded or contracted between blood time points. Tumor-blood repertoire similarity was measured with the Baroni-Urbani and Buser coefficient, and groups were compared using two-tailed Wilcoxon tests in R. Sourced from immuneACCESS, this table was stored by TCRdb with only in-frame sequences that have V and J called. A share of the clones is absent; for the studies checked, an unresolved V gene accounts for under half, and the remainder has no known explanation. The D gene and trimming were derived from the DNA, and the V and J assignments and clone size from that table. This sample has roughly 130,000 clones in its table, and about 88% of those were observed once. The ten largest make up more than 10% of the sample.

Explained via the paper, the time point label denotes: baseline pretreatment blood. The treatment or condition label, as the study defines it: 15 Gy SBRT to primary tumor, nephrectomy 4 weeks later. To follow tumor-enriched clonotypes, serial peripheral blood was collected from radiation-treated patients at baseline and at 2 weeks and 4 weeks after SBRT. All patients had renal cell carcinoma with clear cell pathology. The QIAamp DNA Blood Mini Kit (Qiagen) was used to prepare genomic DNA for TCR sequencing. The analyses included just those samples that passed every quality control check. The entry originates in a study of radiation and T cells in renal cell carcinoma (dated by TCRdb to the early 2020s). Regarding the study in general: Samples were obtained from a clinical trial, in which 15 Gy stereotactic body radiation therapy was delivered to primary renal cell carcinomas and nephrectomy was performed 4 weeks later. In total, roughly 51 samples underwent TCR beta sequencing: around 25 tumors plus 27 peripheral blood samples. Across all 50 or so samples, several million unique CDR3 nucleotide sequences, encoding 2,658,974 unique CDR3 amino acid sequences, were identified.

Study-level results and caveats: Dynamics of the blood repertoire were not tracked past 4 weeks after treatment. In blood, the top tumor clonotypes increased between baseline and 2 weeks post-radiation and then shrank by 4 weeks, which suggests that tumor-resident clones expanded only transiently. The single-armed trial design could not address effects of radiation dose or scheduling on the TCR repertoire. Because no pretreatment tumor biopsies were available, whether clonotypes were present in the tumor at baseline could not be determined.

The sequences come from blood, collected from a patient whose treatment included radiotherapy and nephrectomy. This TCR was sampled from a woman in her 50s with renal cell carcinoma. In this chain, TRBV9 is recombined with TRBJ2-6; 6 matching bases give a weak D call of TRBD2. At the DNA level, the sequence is TGTGCCAGCAGTTCCGGGACTGTTAGCTCTGGGGCCAACGTCCTGACTTTC. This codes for CASSSGTVSSGANVLTF. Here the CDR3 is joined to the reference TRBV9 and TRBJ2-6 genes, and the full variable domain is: DSGVTQTPKHLITATGQRVTLRCSPRSGDLSVYWYQQSLDQGLQFLIQYYNGEERAKGNILERFSAQQFPDLHSELNLSSLELGDSALYFCASSSGTVSSGANVLTFGAGSRLTVL.